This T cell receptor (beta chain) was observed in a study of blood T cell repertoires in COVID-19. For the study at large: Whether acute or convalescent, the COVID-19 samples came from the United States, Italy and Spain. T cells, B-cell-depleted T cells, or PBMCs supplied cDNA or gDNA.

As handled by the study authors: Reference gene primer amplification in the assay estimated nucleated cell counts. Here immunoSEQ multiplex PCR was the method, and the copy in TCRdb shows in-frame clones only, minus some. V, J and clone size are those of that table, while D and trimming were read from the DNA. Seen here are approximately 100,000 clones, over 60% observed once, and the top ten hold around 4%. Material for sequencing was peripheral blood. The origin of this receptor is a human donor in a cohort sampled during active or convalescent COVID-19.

CDR3 sequence reads: CASSQATGGTGELFF. Written as DNA, the CDR3 is TGCGCCAGCAGCCAGGCAACAGGGGGCACCGGGGAGCTGTTTTTT. The chain joins TRBV4-1 to TRBJ2-2; 8 bases fit TRBD1. CDR1 is MGHRA and CDR2 is YSYEKL in the germline V gene. J was trimmed by 4 bases and V by 3 bases; bases with no gene match: 4. The CDR3 runs to 15 residues.